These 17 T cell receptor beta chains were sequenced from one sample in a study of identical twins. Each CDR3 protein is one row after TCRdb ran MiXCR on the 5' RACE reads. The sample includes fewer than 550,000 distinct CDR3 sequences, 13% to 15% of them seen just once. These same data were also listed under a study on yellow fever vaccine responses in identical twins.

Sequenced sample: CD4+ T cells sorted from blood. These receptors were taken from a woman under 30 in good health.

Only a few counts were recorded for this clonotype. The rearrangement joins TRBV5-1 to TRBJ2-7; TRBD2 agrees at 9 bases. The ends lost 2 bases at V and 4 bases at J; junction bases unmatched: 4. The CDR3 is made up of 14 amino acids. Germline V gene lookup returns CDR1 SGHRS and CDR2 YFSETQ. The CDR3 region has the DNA TGCGCCAGCAGCTTTGCGGGAGGGAGGTACGAGCAGTACTTC. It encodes CASSFAGGRYEQYF.

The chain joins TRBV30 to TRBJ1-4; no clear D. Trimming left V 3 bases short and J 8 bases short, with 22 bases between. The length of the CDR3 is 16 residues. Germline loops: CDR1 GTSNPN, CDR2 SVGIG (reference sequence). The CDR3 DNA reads TGTGCCTGGAGGGTCGGGGTAATCCCGTCCCCCGAAAAACTGTTTTTT. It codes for CAWRVGVIPSPEKLFF.

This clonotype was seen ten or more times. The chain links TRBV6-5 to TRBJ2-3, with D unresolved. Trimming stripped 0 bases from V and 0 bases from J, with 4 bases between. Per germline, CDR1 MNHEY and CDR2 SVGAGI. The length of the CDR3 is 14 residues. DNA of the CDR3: TGTGCCAGCAGTTACTCGGCCAGCACAGATACGCAGTATTTT. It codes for CASSYSASTDTQYF.

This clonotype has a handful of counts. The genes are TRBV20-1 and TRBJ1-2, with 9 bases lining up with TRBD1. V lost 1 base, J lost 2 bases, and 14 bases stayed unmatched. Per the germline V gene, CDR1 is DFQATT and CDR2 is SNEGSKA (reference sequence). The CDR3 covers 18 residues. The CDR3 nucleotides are TGCAGTGCTAGAGGTGGGACAGGGACAGTAGGACGCAACTATGGCTACACCTTC. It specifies CSARGGTGTVGRNYGYTF.

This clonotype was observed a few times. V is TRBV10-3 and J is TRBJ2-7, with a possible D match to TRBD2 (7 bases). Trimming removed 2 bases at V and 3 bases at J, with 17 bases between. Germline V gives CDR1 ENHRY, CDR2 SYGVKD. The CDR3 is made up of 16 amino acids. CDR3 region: CAISEGSGGGVYEQYF. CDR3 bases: TGTGCCATCAGTGAGGGGTCCGGCGGGGGCGTCTACGAGCAGTACTTC.

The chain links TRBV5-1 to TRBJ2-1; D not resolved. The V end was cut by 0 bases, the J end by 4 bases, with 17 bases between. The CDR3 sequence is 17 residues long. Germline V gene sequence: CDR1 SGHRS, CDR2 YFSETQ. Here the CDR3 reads CASSLDPLPTTYNEQFF. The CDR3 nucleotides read TGCGCCAGCAGCTTGGATCCCCTCCCTACCACATACAATGAGCAGTTCTTC.

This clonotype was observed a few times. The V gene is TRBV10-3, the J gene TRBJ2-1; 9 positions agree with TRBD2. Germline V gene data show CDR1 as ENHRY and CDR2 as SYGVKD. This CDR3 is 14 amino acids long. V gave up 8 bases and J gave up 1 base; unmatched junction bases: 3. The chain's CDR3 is CAILSGSSYNEQFF. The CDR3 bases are TGTGCCATCCTTAGCGGGAGTTCCTACAATGAGCAGTTCTTC.

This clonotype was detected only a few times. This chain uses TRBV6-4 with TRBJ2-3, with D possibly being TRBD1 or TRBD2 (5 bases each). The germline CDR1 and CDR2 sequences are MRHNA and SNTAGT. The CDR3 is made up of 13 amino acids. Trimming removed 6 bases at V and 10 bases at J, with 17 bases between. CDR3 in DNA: TGTGCCAGCAGCCCACGGTTCGGGGACCCGCAGTATTTT. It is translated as CASSPRFGDPQYF.

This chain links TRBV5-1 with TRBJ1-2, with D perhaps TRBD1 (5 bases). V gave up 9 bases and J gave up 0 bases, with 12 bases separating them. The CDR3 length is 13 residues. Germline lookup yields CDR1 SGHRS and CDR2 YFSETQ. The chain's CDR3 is CATRDRPNYGYTF. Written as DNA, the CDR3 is TGCGCCACCCGGGACCGACCTAACTATGGCTACACCTTC.

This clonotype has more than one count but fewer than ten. This CDR3 is CASSIRRASGGETQYF. DNA for the CDR3: TGTGCCAGTAGTATTCGGAGGGCTTCAGGGGGAGAGACCCAGTACTTC. V usage is TRBV19 and J usage is TRBJ2-5; D might be TRBD1 (7 bases). Trimming took off 3 bases at V and 4 bases at J, with 18 bases between the two ends. CDR3 size: 16 residues. Germline CDR1 LNHDA, CDR2 SQIVND (reference sequence).

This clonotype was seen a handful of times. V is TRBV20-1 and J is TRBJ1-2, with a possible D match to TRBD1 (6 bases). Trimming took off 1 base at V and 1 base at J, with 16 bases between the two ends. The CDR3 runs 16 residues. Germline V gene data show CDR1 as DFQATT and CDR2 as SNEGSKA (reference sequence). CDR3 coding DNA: TGCAGTGCTAGAGCCCGGGACAACCTACTTAACTATGGCTACACCTTC. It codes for CSARARDNLLNYGYTF.

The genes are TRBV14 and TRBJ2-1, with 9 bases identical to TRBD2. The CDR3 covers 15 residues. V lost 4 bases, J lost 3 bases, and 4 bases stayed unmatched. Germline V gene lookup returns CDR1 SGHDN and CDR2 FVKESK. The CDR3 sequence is CASSPGTSIYNEQFF. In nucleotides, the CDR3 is TGTGCCAGCAGCCCCGGGACTAGCATCTACAATGAGCAGTTCTTC.

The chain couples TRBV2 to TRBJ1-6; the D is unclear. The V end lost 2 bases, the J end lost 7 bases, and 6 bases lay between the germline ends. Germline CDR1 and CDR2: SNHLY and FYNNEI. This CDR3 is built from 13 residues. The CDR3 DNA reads TGTGCCAGCAGTGAACAGACGAATTCACCCCTCCACTTT. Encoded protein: CASSEQTNSPLHF.

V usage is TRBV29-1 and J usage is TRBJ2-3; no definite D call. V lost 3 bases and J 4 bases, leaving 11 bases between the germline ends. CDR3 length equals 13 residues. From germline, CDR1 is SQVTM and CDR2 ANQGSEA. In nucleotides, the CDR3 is TGCAGCGTTGAGCGGATCGGATCAGATACGCAGTATTTT. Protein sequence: CSVERIGSDTQYF.

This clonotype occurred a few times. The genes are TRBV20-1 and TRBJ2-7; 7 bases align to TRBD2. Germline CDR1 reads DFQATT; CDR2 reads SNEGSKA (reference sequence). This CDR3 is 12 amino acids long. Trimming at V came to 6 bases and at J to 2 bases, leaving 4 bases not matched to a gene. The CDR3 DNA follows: TGCAGTGCCCAGCGGGGTACCTACGAGCAGTACTTC. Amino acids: CSAQRGTYEQYF.

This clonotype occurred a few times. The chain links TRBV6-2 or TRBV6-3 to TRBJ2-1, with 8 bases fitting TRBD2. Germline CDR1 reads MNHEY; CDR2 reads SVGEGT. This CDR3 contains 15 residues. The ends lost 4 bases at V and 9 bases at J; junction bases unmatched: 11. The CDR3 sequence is CASSSSGTSVREQFF. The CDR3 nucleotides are TGTGCCAGCAGTTCATCCGGGACTAGTGTTCGTGAGCAGTTCTTC.

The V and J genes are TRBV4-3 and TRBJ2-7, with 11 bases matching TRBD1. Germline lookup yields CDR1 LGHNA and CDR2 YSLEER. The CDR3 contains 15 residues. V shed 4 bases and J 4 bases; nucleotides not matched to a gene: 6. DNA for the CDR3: TGCGCCAGCAGCCTACGGACAGGGGGCGCGTACGAGCAGTACTTC. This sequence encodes CASSLRTGGAYEQYF.